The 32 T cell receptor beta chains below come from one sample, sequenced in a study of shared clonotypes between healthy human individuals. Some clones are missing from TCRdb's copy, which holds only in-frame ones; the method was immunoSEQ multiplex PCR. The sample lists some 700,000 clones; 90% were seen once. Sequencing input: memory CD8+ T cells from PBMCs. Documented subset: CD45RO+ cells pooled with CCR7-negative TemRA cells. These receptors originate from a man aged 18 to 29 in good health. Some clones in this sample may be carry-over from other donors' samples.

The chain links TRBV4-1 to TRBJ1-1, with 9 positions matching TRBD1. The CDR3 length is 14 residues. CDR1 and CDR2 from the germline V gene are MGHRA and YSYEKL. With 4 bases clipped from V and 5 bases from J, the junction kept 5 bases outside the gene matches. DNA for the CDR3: TGCGCCAGCAGCCCGACAGGGGGGTGGACTGAAGCTTTCTTT. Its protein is CASSPTGGWTEAFF.

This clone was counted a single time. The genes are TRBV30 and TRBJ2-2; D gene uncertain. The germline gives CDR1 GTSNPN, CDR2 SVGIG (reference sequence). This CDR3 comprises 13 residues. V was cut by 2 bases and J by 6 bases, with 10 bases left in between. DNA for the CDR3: TGTGCCTGGAGTTATAGGGAATCCGGGGAGCTGTTTTTT. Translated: CAWSYRESGELFF.

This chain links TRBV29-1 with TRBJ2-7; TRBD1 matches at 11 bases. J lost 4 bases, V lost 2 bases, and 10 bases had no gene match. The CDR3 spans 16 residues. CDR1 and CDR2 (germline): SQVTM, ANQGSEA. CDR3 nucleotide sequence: TGCAGCGTTGAAAGGGATAGGGGGACAGGGGGTTACGAGCAGTACTTC. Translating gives CSVERDRGTGGYEQYF.

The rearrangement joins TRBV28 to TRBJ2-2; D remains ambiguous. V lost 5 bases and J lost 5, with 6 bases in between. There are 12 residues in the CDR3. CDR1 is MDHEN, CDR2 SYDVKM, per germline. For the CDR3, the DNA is TGTGCCAGCAGTATAAGGACCGGGGAGCTGTTTTTT. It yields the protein CASSIRTGELFF.

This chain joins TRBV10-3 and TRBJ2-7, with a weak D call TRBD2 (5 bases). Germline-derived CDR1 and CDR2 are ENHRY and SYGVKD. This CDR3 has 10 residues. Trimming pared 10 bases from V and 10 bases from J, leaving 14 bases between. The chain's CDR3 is CATGVGEQYF. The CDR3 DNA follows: TGTGCCACCGGCGTCGGGGAACAGTACTTC.

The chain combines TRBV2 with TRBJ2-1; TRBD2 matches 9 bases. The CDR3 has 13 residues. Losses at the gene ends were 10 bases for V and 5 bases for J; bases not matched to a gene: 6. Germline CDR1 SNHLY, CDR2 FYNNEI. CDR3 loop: CAIPSGINNEQFF. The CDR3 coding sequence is TGTGCCATCCCTAGCGGGATAAACAATGAGCAGTTCTTC.

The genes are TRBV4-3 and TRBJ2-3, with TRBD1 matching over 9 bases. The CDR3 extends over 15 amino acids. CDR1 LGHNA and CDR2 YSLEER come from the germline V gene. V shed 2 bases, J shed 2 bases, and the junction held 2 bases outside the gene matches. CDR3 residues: CASSQHRGPTDTQYF. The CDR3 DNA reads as TGCGCCAGCAGCCAACACAGGGGGCCCACAGATACGCAGTATTTT.

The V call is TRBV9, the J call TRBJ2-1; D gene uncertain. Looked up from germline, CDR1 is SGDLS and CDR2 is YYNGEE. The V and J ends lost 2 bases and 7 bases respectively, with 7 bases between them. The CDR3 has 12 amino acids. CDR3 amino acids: CASSVDPNEQFF. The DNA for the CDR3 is TGTGCCAGCAGCGTCGACCCGAATGAGCAGTTCTTC.

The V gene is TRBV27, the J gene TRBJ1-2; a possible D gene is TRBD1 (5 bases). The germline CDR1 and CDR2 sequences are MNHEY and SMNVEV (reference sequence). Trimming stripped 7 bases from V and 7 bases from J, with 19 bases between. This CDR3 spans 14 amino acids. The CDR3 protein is CASIQRQGTGGYTF. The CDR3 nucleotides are TGTGCCAGCATCCAACGGCAGGGAACTGGTGGCTACACCTTC.

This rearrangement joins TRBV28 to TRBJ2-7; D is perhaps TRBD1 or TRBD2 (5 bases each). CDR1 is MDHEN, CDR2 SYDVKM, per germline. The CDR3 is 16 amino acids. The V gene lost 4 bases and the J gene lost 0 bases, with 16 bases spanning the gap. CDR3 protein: CASSSPREGLSYEQYF. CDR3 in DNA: TGTGCCAGCAGTTCCCCGCGAGAGGGGCTCTCCTACGAGCAGTACTTC.

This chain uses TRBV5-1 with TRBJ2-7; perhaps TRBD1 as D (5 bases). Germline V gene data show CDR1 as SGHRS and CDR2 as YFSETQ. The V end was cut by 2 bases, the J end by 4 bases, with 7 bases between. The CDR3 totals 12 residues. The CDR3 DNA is TGCGCCAGCAGCTTTGACAGATACGAGCAGTACTTC. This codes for CASSFDRYEQYF.

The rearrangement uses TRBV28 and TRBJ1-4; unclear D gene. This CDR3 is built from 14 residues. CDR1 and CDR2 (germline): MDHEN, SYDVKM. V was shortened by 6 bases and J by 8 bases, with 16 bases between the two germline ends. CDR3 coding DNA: TGTGCCAGCAGCCAGACTCGCCATCTAGAAAAACTGTTTTTT. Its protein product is CASSQTRHLEKLFF.

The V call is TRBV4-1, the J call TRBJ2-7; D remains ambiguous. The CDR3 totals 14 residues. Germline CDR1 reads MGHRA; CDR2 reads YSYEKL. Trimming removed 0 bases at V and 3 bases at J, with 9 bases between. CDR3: CASSQDWSGYEQYF. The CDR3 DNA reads TGCGCCAGCAGCCAAGATTGGTCGGGCTACGAGCAGTACTTC.

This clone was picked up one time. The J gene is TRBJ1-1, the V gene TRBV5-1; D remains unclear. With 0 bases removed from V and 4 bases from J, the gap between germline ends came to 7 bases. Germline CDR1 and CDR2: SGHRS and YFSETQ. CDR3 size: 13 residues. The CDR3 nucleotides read TGCGCCAGCAGCTTGGCCATCCCCACTGAAGCTTTCTTT. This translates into CASSLAIPTEAFF. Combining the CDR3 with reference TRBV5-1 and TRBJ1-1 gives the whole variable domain KAGVTQTPRYLIKTRGQQVTLSCSPISGHRSVSWYQQTPGQGLQFLFEYFSETQRNKGNFPGRFSGRQFSNSRSEMNVSTLELGDSALYLCASSLAIPTEAFFGQGTRLTVV.

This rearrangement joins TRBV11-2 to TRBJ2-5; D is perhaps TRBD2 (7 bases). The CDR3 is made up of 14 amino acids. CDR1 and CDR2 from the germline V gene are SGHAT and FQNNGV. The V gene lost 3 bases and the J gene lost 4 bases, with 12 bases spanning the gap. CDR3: CASSLRGRVETQYF. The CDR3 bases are TGTGCCAGCAGCTTGCGGGGGCGGGTAGAGACCCAGTACTTC.

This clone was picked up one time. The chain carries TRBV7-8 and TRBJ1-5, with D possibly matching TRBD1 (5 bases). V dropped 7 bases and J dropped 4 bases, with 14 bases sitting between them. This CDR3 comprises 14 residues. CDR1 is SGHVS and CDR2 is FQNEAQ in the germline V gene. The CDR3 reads CASTLQGSNQPQHF. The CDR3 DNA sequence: TGTGCCAGCACCCTCCAGGGAAGTAATCAGCCCCAGCATTTT.

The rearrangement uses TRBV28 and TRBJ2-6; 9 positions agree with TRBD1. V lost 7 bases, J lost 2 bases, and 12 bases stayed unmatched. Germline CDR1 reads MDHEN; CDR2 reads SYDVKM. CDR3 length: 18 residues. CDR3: CASTTPRDREAGANVLTF. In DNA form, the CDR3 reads TGTGCCAGCACCACCCCCAGGGACAGGGAGGCTGGGGCCAACGTCCTGACTTTC. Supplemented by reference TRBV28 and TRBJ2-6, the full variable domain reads DVKVTQSSRYLVKRTGEKVFLECVQDMDHENMFWYRQDPGLGLRLIYFSYDVKMKEKGDIPEGYSVSREKKERFSLILESASTNQTSMYLCASTTPRDREAGANVLTFGAGSRLTVL.

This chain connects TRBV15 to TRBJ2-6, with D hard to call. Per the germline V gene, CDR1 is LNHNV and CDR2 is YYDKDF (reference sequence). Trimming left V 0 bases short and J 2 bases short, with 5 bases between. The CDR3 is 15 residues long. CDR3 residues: CATSRDRPGANVLTF. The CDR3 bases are TGTGCCACCAGCAGAGACAGACCTGGGGCCAACGTCCTGACTTTC.

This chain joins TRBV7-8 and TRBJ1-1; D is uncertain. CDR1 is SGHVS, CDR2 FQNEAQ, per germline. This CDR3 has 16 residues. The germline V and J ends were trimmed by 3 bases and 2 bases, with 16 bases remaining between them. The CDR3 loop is CASSFLTSGLNTEAFF. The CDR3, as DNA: TGTGCCAGCAGCTTTCTGACCTCTGGCCTAAACACTGAAGCTTTCTTT.

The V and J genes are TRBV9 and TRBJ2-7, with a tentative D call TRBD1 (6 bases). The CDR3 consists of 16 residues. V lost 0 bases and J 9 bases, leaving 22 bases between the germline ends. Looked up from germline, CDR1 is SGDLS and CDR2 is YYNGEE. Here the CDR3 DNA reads TGTGCCAGCAGCGTAGGGAGGACAGCATCACAAGCTGGGCAGTACTTC. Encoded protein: CASSVGRTASQAGQYF.

The CDR3 nucleotides read TGTGCCAGCAGCCAAAGGAGGGGCGGGGAGCAGTTCTTC. It codes for CASSQRRGGEQFF. This rearrangement joins TRBV4-2 to TRBJ2-1; tentatively, D is TRBD2 (6 bases). V lost 2 bases to trimming and J lost 10 bases, with 12 bases between them. Germline V gives CDR1 LGHNA, CDR2 YNFKEQ. This CDR3 is built from 13 residues.

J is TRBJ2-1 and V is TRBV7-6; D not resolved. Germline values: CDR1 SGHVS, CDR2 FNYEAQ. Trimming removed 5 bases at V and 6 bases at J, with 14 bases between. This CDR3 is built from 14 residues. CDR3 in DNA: TGTGCCAGCAGCGACCAGTGGGTGGGCAATGAGCAGTTCTTC. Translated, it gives CASSDQWVGNEQFF.

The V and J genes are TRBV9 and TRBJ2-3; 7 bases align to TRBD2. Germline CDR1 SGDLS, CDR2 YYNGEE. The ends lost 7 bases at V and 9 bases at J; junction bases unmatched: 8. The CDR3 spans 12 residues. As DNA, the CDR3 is TGTGCCAGCCAGAGCGGGACGGGAACGCAGTATTTT. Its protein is CASQSGTGTQYF.

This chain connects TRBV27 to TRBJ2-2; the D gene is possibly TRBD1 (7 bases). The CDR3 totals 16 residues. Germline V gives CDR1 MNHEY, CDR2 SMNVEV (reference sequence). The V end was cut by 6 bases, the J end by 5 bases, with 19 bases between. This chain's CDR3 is CASRGGGGEGTGELFF. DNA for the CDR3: TGTGCCAGCAGAGGTGGAGGGGGCGAGGGGACCGGGGAGCTGTTTTTT.

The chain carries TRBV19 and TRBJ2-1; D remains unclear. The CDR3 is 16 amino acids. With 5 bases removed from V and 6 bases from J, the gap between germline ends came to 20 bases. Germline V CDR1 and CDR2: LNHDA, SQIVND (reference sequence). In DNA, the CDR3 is TGTGCCAGTAGTTCCCCGCGCAAAGAGGTGTCCAATGAGCAGTTCTTC. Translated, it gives CASSSPRKEVSNEQFF.

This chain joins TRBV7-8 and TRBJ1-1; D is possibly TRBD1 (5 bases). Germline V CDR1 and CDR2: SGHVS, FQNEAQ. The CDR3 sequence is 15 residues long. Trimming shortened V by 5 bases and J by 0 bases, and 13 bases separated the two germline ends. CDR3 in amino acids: CASSINGQVNTEAFF. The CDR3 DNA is TGTGCCAGCAGCATAAACGGACAAGTGAACACTGAAGCTTTCTTT.

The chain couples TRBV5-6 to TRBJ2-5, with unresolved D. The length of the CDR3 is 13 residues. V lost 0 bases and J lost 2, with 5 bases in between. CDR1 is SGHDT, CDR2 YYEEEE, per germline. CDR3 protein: CASSLAPQETQYF. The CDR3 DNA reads TGTGCCAGCAGCTTGGCCCCTCAAGAGACCCAGTACTTC.

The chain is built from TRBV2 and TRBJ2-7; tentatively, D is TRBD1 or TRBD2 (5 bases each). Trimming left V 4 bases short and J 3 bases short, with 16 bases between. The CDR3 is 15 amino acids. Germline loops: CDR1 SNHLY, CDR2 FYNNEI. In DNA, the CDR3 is TGTGCCAGCAGTGGGGATTGGGACCGACGCTACGAGCAGTACTTC. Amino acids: CASSGDWDRRYEQYF. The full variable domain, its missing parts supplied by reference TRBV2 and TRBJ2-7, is EPEVTQTPSHQVTQMGQEVILRCVPISNHLYFYWYRQILGQKVEFLVSFYNNEISEKSEIFDDQFSVERPDGSNFTLKIRSTKLEDSAMYFCASSGDWDRRYEQYFGPGTRLTVT.

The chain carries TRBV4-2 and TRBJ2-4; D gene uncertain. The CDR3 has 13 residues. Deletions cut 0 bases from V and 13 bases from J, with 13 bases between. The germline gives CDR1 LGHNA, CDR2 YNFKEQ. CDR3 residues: CASSQDGIWVQYF. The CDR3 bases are TGTGCCAGCAGCCAAGATGGGATTTGGGTCCAGTACTTC.

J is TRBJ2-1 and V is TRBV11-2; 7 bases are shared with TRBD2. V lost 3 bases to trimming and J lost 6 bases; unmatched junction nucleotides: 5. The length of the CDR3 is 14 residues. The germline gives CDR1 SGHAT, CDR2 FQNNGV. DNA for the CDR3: TGTGCCAGCAGCTTTACCCCGGGGGGCAATGAGCAGTTCTTC. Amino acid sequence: CASSFTPGGNEQFF.

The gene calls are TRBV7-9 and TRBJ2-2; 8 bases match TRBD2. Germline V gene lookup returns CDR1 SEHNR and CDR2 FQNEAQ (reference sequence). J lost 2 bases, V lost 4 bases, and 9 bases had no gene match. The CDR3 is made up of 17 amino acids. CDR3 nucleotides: TGTGCCAGCAGCTCCGGGGGGGGTAGCGGCAACACCGGGGAGCTGTTTTTT. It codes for CASSSGGGSGNTGELFF. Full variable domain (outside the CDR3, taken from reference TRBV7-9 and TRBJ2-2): DTGVSQNPRHKITKRGQNVTFRCDPISEHNRLYWYRQTLGQGPEFLTYFQNEAQLEKSRLLSDRFSAERPKGSFSTLEIQRTEQGDSAMYLCASSSGGGSGNTGELFFGEGSRLTVL.

In DNA, the CDR3 is TGTGCCAGCAGTTTATACAGGGCTCAGCCCCAGCATTTT. As protein: CASSLYRAQPQHF. The chain carries TRBV28 and TRBJ1-5, with a weak D call TRBD1 (6 bases). The CDR3 is 13 amino acids. The V and J ends lost 1 base and 6 bases respectively, with 7 bases between them. Per germline, CDR1 MDHEN and CDR2 SYDVKM.